This T cell receptor beta chain appears in the sequencing data of a study of T-cell reconstitution after alpha-beta-depleted transplantation in children. Whole-study findings and limits: In patients about two months after transplant, alpha-beta T cells reportedly arose from several hundred expanded graft clones. T cells produced anew were the main source of T-cell counts and diversity one year after transplant.

The CDR3 has 13 residues. Trimming cost V 7 bases and J 6 bases, with 16 bases left between them. Per germline, CDR1 MDHEN and CDR2 SYDVKM. Unique molecular identifiers were used in preparing the TCRbeta library. In TCRdb, the PCR reads were re-called with MiXCR into one record per CDR3 protein. The table has fewer than 550,000 distinct CDR3 sequences, around 10% seen once. In regard to this clonotype: The antigen is undetermined.

The chain has TRBV28 and TRBJ2-7, with D possibly being TRBD1 (7 bases). Sample: PBMCs, mostly from graft donor cells, taken 180 days after TCRalphabeta/CD19-depleted stem cell transplant. This sequence was found in a female patient aged 2-15 years who had a stem cell transplant for aplastic anemia, so the T cells may come from the graft donor. The CDR3 protein is CASTEAGGIEQYF. Here the CDR3 DNA reads TGTGCCAGCACTGAGGCAGGGGGGATCGAGCAGTACTTC.